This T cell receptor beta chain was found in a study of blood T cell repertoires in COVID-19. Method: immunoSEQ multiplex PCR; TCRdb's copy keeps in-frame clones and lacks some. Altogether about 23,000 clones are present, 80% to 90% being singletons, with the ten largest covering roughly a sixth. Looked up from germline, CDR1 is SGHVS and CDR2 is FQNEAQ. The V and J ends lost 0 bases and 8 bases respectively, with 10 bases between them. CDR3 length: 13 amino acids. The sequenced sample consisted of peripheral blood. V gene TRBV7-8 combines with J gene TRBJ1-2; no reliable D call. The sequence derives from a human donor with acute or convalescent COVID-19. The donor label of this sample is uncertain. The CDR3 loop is CASSLATERGYTF. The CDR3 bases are TGTGCCAGCAGCTTAGCAACGGAGAGGGGCTACACCTTC.